Listed here are 31 T cell receptor beta chains from one sample, sequenced in a study of T-cell reconstitution after alpha-beta-depleted transplantation in children. Using unique molecular identifiers, the investigators prepared the TCRbeta library. Using its own MiXCR run on the PCR reads, TCRdb lists one record per CDR3 protein. The sample includes fewer than 1 million distinct CDR3 sequences, about 16% seen only once; the top ten take approximately 5%. The sequences come from PBMCs, mostly from graft donor cells, collected 360 days after TCRalphabeta/CD19-depleted stem cell transplant. The receptor set was obtained from a male patient younger than 18 who had a stem cell transplant for acute lymphoblastic leukemia, so the T cells may come from the graft donor.

This clonotype was seen only a few times. The chain carries TRBV20-1 and TRBJ2-1, with 7 bases that match TRBD1. Trimming at V came to 2 bases and at J to 8 bases, leaving 12 bases not matched to a gene. The CDR3 is 15 residues long. Germline CDR1 and CDR2: DFQATT and SNEGSKA (reference sequence). The CDR3 sequence is CSARLDRVAIDEQFF. In DNA form, the CDR3 reads TGCAGTGCTAGACTTGACAGGGTGGCAATTGATGAGCAGTTCTTC.

The chain couples TRBV9 to TRBJ2-1; the match to TRBD2 covers 8 bases. Germline V CDR1 and CDR2: SGDLS, YYNGEE. V lost 2 bases, J lost 7 bases, and 8 bases stayed unmatched. The CDR3 totals 15 residues. The CDR3 protein is CASSVKAGGANEQFF. The CDR3 bases are TGTGCCAGCAGCGTTAAGGCGGGAGGTGCAAATGAGCAGTTCTTC. Combining the CDR3 with reference TRBV9 and TRBJ2-1 gives the whole variable domain DSGVTQTPKHLITATGQRVTLRCSPRSGDLSVYWYQQSLDQGLQFLIQYYNGEERAKGNILERFSAQQFPDLHSELNLSSLELGDSALYFCASSVKAGGANEQFFGPGTRLTVL.

Only a few counts were recorded for this clonotype. CDR3: CASSDRGPENEAFF. In DNA, the CDR3 is TGCGCCAGCAGTGACAGGGGGCCTGAAAATGAAGCTTTCTTT. This chain links TRBV5-1 with TRBJ1-1; 10 nucleotides line up with TRBD1. The junction had 8 bases not matched to a gene; V was cut back by 5 bases and J by 7 bases. This CDR3 is built from 14 residues. CDR1 is SGHRS and CDR2 is YFSETQ in the germline V gene.

This sequence joins TRBV4-1 and TRBJ1-2; D unresolved. Germline V gene lookup returns CDR1 MGHRA and CDR2 YSYEKL. Trimming took 4 bases from V and 3 from J, leaving 21 bases between them. This CDR3 is built from 17 residues. This CDR3 reads CASSPLGRERSDYGYTF. CDR3 coding DNA: TGCGCCAGCAGCCCACTTGGACGGGAAAGGAGTGACTATGGCTACACCTTC.

V is TRBV5-1 and J is TRBJ2-5; D is unclear. The CDR3 extends over 15 amino acids. CDR1 is SGHRS, CDR2 YFSETQ, per germline. V dropped 5 bases and J dropped 2 bases, with 16 bases sitting between them. The CDR3 coding sequence is TGCGCCAGCAGTTCAGGACGTAACATACAAGAGACCCAGTACTTC. It is translated as CASSSGRNIQETQYF.

This clonotype came up many times. The chain links TRBV12-3 or TRBV12-4 to TRBJ2-7; D gene ambiguous. Between the trimmed V and J ends, which lost 6 bases and 4 bases, there was a span of 13 bases. This CDR3 has 13 amino acids. The CDR3 is CASRDSNSYEQYF. DNA for the CDR3: TGTGCCAGCAGAGATAGCAATTCTTACGAGCAGTACTTC.

This clonotype appeared once. This chain links TRBV10-3 with TRBJ1-1; tentatively, D is TRBD1 (5 bases). Germline V CDR1 and CDR2: ENHRY, SYGVKD. This CDR3 contains 14 residues. V was cut by 10 bases and J by 0 bases, with 15 bases left in between. Here the CDR3 reads CATKNGGMNTEAFF. DNA of the CDR3: TGTGCCACAAAAAACGGGGGAATGAACACTGAAGCTTTCTTT.

In its sample, this clonotype was seen a few times. The chain links TRBV10-2 to TRBJ1-6; D gene unclear. CDR1 and CDR2 from the germline V gene are WSHSY and SAAADI. The CDR3 consists of 12 residues. The V end was cut by 4 bases, the J end by 6 bases, with 4 bases between. CDR3 residues: CASSVFNSPLHF. Written as DNA, the CDR3 is TGCGCCAGCAGTGTCTTTAATTCACCCCTCCACTTT.

Many counts were recorded for this clonotype. One end of the junction is discordant with germline, which a read error may explain. CDR3 loop: CASSFGQGTQYF. CDR3 nucleotide sequence: TGTGCCAGCAGCTTCGGACAAGGGACCCAGTACTTC. The V gene is TRBV5-6, the J gene TRBJ2-5; TRBD1 might be the D (5 bases). The CDR3 sequence is 12 residues long. Per the germline V gene, CDR1 is SGHDT and CDR2 is YYEEEE.

The CDR3 loop is CASSRETGANTGELFF. The CDR3 DNA sequence: TGTGCCAGCAGCAGAGAAACAGGGGCGAACACCGGGGAGCTGTTTTTT. The rearrangement links TRBV7-8 to TRBJ2-2, with 7 bases matching TRBD1. This CDR3 is built from 16 residues. Germline V gene data show CDR1 as SGHVS and CDR2 as FQNEAQ. J was trimmed by 0 bases and V by 5 bases; bases with no gene match: 6.

The chain combines TRBV7-8 with TRBJ2-6, with 9 bases identical to TRBD1. With 4 bases clipped from V and 0 bases from J, the junction kept 7 bases outside the gene matches. The CDR3 has 18 residues. Germline V gene sequence: CDR1 SGHVS, CDR2 FQNEAQ. The chain's CDR3 is CASSYRDRVLSGANVLTF. The CDR3 nucleotides are TGTGCCAGCAGCTATAGGGACAGGGTTCTCTCTGGGGCCAACGTCCTGACTTTC.

The chain links TRBV5-1 to TRBJ2-2; no reliable D call. CDR3 length equals 14 residues. Looked up from germline, CDR1 is SGHRS and CDR2 is YFSETQ. Trimming removed 5 bases at V and 8 bases at J, with 16 bases between. The DNA of the CDR3 is TGCGCCAGCAGTTCGGACCCACTGTTTGGGGAGCTGTTTTTT. Protein product: CASSSDPLFGELFF.

This chain links TRBV5-1 with TRBJ2-5; 9 bases match TRBD1. V dropped 4 bases and J dropped 4; count of bases not matched to a gene: 14. There are 17 residues in the CDR3. Germline V CDR1 and CDR2: SGHRS, YFSETQ. The CDR3 spells CASSPNLPGQGGETQYF. The DNA of the CDR3 is TGCGCCAGCAGCCCAAACCTCCCGGGACAGGGTGGAGAGACCCAGTACTTC.

The genes are TRBV5-5 and TRBJ1-5, with D tentatively TRBD1 (5 bases). The germline V and J ends were trimmed by 4 bases and 0 bases, with 20 bases remaining between them. CDR1 is SGHKS and CDR2 is YYEKEE in the germline V gene (reference sequence). This CDR3 spans 18 amino acids. In nucleotides, the CDR3 is TGTGCCAGCAGCAGGAAATTTCCCGGGACTTTTAGCAATCAGCCCCAGCATTTT. This gives the protein CASSRKFPGTFSNQPQHF.

This clonotype has ten or more counts. The chain links TRBV6-5 to TRBJ2-7, with 9 bases identical to TRBD2. V gave up 4 bases and J gave up 9 bases; unmatched junction bases: 19. The CDR3 consists of 17 residues. Germline lookup yields CDR1 MNHEY and CDR2 SVGAGI. CDR3 in DNA: TGTGCCAGCAGTTCCTCCAAAGGGACATCGAGGACTAGCGTGCAGTACTTC. Its translation is CASSSSKGTSRTSVQYF.

At least ten counts were recorded for this clonotype. The chain has TRBV5-1 and TRBJ1-1; a weak D match, TRBD1 (5 bases). CDR3 length equals 14 residues. The germline gives CDR1 SGHRS, CDR2 YFSETQ. Trimming removed 6 bases at V and 6 bases at J, with 18 bases between. CDR3 nucleotides: TGCGCCAGCACCCGGAGCGGGGGAGTCCCTGAAGCTTTCTTT. It is translated as CASTRSGGVPEAFF.

In its sample, this clonotype was seen many times. The chain links TRBV5-8 to TRBJ2-6, with unresolved D. V lost 4 bases and J 4 bases, leaving 12 bases between the germline ends. CDR1 SGHTS and CDR2 YDEGEE come from the germline V gene. The CDR3 covers 15 residues. CDR3 amino acids: CASSLNLLGANVLTF. In DNA, the CDR3 is TGTGCCAGCAGCCTCAACCTCTTGGGGGCCAACGTCCTGACTTTC.

This clonotype has just a few counts. The V gene is TRBV7-6, the J gene TRBJ1-2; 7 nucleotides match TRBD1. J gave up 3 bases and V 5 bases, and 12 bases lay outside the gene matches. The germline CDR1 and CDR2 sequences are SGHVS and FNYEAQ. The CDR3 has 16 residues. The DNA for the CDR3 is TGTGCCAGCAGCCCCCGGGACAGATTGTCTCACTATGGCTACACCTTC. Its protein is CASSPRDRLSHYGYTF.

The chain is built from TRBV11-1 and TRBJ2-2; D is unclear. The V gene lost 5 bases and the J gene lost 6 bases, with 7 bases spanning the gap. Germline V gives CDR1 SGHAT, CDR2 FQDESV (reference sequence). The CDR3 is 12 residues long. CDR3 DNA: TGTGCCAGCAGCGCCCTCCCCGGGGAGCTGTTTTTT. Residues: CASSALPGELFF.

This clonotype was found a few times. The chain combines TRBV24-1 with TRBJ2-1; 7 nucleotides align to TRBD2. V trimming: 2 bases; J trimming: 10 bases; junction bases outside the gene matches: 13. This CDR3 contains 16 residues. Germline V gene lookup returns CDR1 KGHDR and CDR2 SFDVKD. CDR3 protein: CATSDSLGGGRNEQFF. In nucleotides, the CDR3 is TGTGCCACCAGTGATTCCCTTGGTGGCGGGAGAAACGAGCAGTTCTTC.

The J gene is TRBJ2-7, the V gene TRBV27; D is perhaps TRBD1 or TRBD2 (5 bases each). The CDR3 totals 14 residues. V lost 4 bases to trimming and J lost 2 bases, with 12 bases between them. Germline lookup yields CDR1 MNHEY and CDR2 SMNVEV (reference sequence). This CDR3 reads CASSCWDGPYEQYF. The DNA for the CDR3 is TGTGCCAGCAGTTGCTGGGACGGCCCCTACGAGCAGTACTTC.

Many counts were recorded for this clonotype. The chain uses TRBV29-1 and TRBJ2-3, with TRBD2 matching over 14 bases. The CDR3 contains 15 residues. The ends lost 6 bases at V and 4 bases at J; junction bases unmatched: 6. Per the germline V gene, CDR1 is SQVTM and CDR2 is ANQGSEA. The CDR3: CSVATGLAGADTQYF. Written as DNA, the CDR3 is TGCAGCGTCGCTACGGGACTAGCGGGAGCAGATACGCAGTATTTT.

This clonotype was recorded a few times. V gene TRBV5-1 combines with J gene TRBJ2-2; D could derive from TRBD1 or TRBD2 (5 bases each). The CDR3 is made up of 15 amino acids. Per germline, CDR1 SGHRS and CDR2 YFSETQ. The V end lost 2 bases, the J end lost 6 bases, and 14 bases lay between the germline ends. The CDR3, as DNA: TGCGCCAGCAGCTTCCCGGGGCTCGGTTCCGGGGAGCTGTTTTTT. It yields the protein CASSFPGLGSGELFF.

Many counts were recorded for this clonotype. The chain carries TRBV18 and TRBJ2-1; a weak D match, TRBD2 (6 bases). V shed 4 bases and J shed 0 bases, with 16 bases lying between them. The CDR3 sequence is 17 residues long. From germline, CDR1 is KGHSH and CDR2 LQKENI. The CDR3 region has the DNA TGTGCCAGCTCACGTATTGGTAGCGGAAGCTCCTACAATGAGCAGTTCTTC. Residues: CASSRIGSGSSYNEQFF. The variable domain in full, completed from reference TRBV18 and TRBJ2-1, reads NAGVMQNPRHLVRRRGQEARLRCSPMKGHSHVYWYRQLPEEGLKFMVYLQKENIIDESGMPKERFSAEFPKEGPSILRIQQVVRGDSAAYFCASSRIGSGSSYNEQFFGPGTRLTVL.

This clonotype was recorded many times. V gene TRBV20-1 combines with J gene TRBJ1-5, with TRBD1 matching over 7 bases. V lost 3 bases to trimming and J lost 2 bases; unmatched junction nucleotides: 4. The CDR3 spans 14 residues. Looked up from germline, CDR1 is DFQATT and CDR2 is SNEGSKA (reference sequence). Here the CDR3 reads CSARGGQGNQPQHF. In DNA form, the CDR3 reads TGCAGTGCTAGGGGAGGACAGGGCAATCAGCCCCAGCATTTT.

This clonotype has only a few counts. The chain has TRBV18 and TRBJ2-3; D remains unclear. Deletions cut 3 bases from V and 4 bases from J, with 8 bases between. The length of the CDR3 is 13 residues. Germline loops: CDR1 KGHSH, CDR2 LQKENI. Here the CDR3 reads CASSPPGPDTQYF. In nucleotides, the CDR3 is TGTGCCAGCTCACCCCCCGGGCCAGATACGCAGTATTTT. Using reference TRBV18 and TRBJ2-3 for the parts outside the CDR3, the full variable domain is NAGVMQNPRHLVRRRGQEARLRCSPMKGHSHVYWYRQLPEEGLKFMVYLQKENIIDESGMPKERFSAEFPKEGPSILRIQQVVRGDSAAYFCASSPPGPDTQYFGPGTRLTVL.

This clonotype came up many times. This sequence joins TRBV7-9 and TRBJ2-7; 10 bases are a match to TRBD2. The J segment lost 5 bases and the V segment lost 5 bases, leaving 9 bases of the junction unmatched. In germline, CDR1 is SEHNR, CDR2 FQNEAQ (reference sequence). The length of the CDR3 is 15 residues. CDR3 in amino acids: CASSPTGTSVNEQYF. In DNA form, the CDR3 reads TGTGCCAGCAGCCCAACCGGGACTAGCGTAAACGAGCAGTACTTC.

A few counts support this clonotype. This chain links TRBV14 with TRBJ2-2; TRBD2 matches 12 bases. The CDR3 contains 17 residues. The ends lost 4 bases at V and 4 bases at J; junction bases unmatched: 7. Germline V gene data show CDR1 as SGHDN and CDR2 as FVKESK. CDR3 nucleotide sequence: TGTGCCAGCAGCCTGAGACTAGCGGGAGTCTTCACCGGGGAGCTGTTTTTT. It translates to CASSLRLAGVFTGELFF.

This clonotype appeared many times. The gene calls are TRBV5-1 and TRBJ2-7, with a weak D call TRBD2 (5 bases). This CDR3 has 12 residues. CDR1 SGHRS and CDR2 YFSETQ come from the germline V gene. V dropped 5 bases and J dropped 2 bases, with 8 bases sitting between them. The CDR3 DNA sequence: TGCGCCAGCAGGGCCGGGACCTACGAGCAGTACTTC. Encoded protein: CASRAGTYEQYF.

In its sample, this clonotype was seen a few times. The gene calls are TRBV15 and TRBJ2-5; D remains unclear. This CDR3 has 13 residues. The ends were cut back, 6 bases at V and 2 bases at J, with 10 bases in the middle. In germline, CDR1 is LNHNV, CDR2 YYDKDF (reference sequence). CDR3 sequence reads: CATSDLIQETQYF. CDR3 coding DNA: TGTGCCACCAGTGACTTAATACAAGAGACCCAGTACTTC.

The genes are TRBV9 and TRBJ2-2, with D unclear. Germline CDR1 reads SGDLS; CDR2 reads YYNGEE. The CDR3 contains 16 residues. V was shortened by 0 bases and J by 2 bases, with 11 bases between the two germline ends. CDR3 loop: CASSVGVLINTGELFF. The CDR3 DNA reads TGTGCCAGCAGCGTAGGTGTACTTATTAACACCGGGGAGCTGTTTTTT.